This TCR beta chain was found in a study of blood T cells in healthy people across ages. Broader study findings: Roughly linear declines in TCR beta diversity per million T cells occurred with age.

From germline, CDR1 is KGHDR and CDR2 SFDVKD. This CDR3 contains 20 residues. As to this clonotype: Its antigen is unknown. One junction end disagrees with the germline gene, perhaps due to a read error.

A second roughly 7 to 11 cycle PCR used barcoded and J-beta primers. Each CDR3 protein is one row after TCRdb ran MiXCR on the 5' RACE reads. In the table there are roughly 900,000 distinct CDR3 sequences, about 30% of which are singletons. The TCR was taken from a woman over 75 in good health. Source material: blood. V usage is TRBV24-1 and J usage is TRBJ2-1; 15 bases line up with TRBD2. The DNA for the CDR3 is TGTGCCACCAGTGAGCCCGGGACTAGCGGGGGGCTAAGCTCCGACAATGAGCAGTTCTTC. This codes for CATSEPGTSGGLSSDNEQFF.